The TCR beta chain under discussion was sequenced for a study of Ad26.COV2.S vaccination and SARS-CoV-2 variants. For the study at large: The study gave Ad26.COV2.S intramuscularly, once or twice 56 days apart.

The protocol was immunoSEQ multiplex PCR, while the TCRdb copy is restricted to in-frame clones and leaves out a portion. Found here are about 680,000 clones, more than 80% of them singletons; the top ten hold roughly 1.5%. The CDR3 covers 16 residues. Germline assignment: CDR1 KGHSH and CDR2 LQKENI. V lost 6 bases to trimming and J lost 2 bases; unmatched junction nucleotides: 7. Stated treatment: around 19 received Ad26.COV2.S at low or high dose, single or two shots; 5 received placebo; per-sample allocation not given. Sampling happened 63 days after the first vaccine or placebo injection. Donation was by an adult aged 18-55 years who was in Boston. In the case of this clone: Other nucleotide sequences in the sample specify the same CDR3.

The clonotype was recovered from a person aged 18-65 years who received the Ad26.COV2.S COVID-19 vaccine or a placebo. The input for sequencing was peripheral blood, taken in a trial of Ad26.COV2.S vaccine versus placebo. The chain has TRBV18 and TRBJ2-5; 12 nucleotides agree with TRBD2. The chain's CDR3 is CASSPRGLAGQETQYF. The CDR3 DNA reads as TGTGCCAGCTCTCCGAGAGGACTAGCGGGGCAAGAGACCCAGTACTTC.